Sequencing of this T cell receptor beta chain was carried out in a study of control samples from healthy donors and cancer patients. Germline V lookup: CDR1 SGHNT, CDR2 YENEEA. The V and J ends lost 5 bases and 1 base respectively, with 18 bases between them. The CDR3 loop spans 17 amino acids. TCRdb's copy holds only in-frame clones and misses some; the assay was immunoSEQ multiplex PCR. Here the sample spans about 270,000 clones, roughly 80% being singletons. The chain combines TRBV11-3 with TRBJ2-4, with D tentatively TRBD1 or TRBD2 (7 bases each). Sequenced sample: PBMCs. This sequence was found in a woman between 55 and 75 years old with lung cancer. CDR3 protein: CASSPGGGSSAKNIQYF. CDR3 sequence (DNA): TGTGCCAGCAGCCCAGGGGGGGGCTCTAGTGCCAAAAACATTCAGTACTTC.